One T cell receptor beta chain is described in this entry. No antigen is known for it. These data originate in a study of response to subunit inactivated influenza vaccine. TCRdb reprocessed the RT-PCR reads via MiXCR and lists one record per CDR3 protein. Here the sample spans around 750,000 distinct CDR3 sequences, over 20% being singletons. General observations from the study: Seasonal influenza vaccination, on each occasion, was suggested by the authors to recruit few new T cells.

This CDR3 has 16 amino acids. Losses at the gene ends were 4 bases for V and 7 bases for J; bases not matched to a gene: 11. Germline CDR1 is SGHRS and CDR2 is YFSETQ. The J gene is TRBJ2-1, the V gene TRBV5-1, with 10 positions matching TRBD2. This specimen was PBMCs from blood, taken around 5 days after vaccination. The sequence came from a man aged 50-59 years who received an inactivated influenza vaccine. The CDR3 nucleotides are TGCGCCAGCAGCCCCAAGACTAGCGGGTCTGAAAATGAGCAGTTCTTC. This sequence encodes CASSPKTSGSENEQFF.